This entry describes one T cell receptor beta chain. The antigen it binds to is not known. Nothing much larger sits one base from this clone, and base qualities are not available. The germline V gene supplies CDR1 KGHSH and CDR2 LQKENI. The CDR3, from cysteine to phenylalanine, totals 14 residues. The DNA shown is the 42-base CDR3, in frame from base 1. The germline ends are 15 bases apart after V is trimmed by 6 bases and J by 4 bases. The data were obtained in a study of cytomegalovirus exposure and HLA in healthy donors (dated by TCRdb to the late 2010s). Regarding the study in general: According to an earlier analysis of 587 of the donors, about 190 million T cells yielded 95 million to 140 million unique TCR beta sequences and 276 Gb of sequence data. Roughly 300 gigabases of sequencing data and 70 million to 85 million unique TCR sequences were included in an early release covering around 600 HLA-typed donors. The genetic ancestry cluster associated with self-reported Caucasian donors included over 80% of the 398 genotyped donors. The aim of the study was to test whether cataloging public T cell receptors could identify signatures of past pathogen exposure. The study profiled the T cell repertoires of 500 to 800 subjects by immunosequencing and related them to cytomegalovirus serostatus. In addition to the first cohort of around 670 subjects, a separate validation cohort of 120 different subjects was used. To predict cytomegalovirus infection status, the study combined high-throughput TCR immunosequencing, statistical association of individual TCRs with disease status, and machine learning. A later analysis re-examined previously published TCR beta repertoires from 500 to 700 donors and added high-resolution HLA genotyping to investigate patterns of TCR occurrence. Rather than drawing on any new phenotypic data, the later analysis identified candidate immune exposures from TCR beta sequences and the way those sequences occurred across donors. In an earlier analysis of a few hundred of the donors, high-throughput TCR beta sequencing was used to judge whether each TCR beta V gene segment behaved as functional or pseudogenic. Donor age, sex, ethnicity and CMV serostatus were compiled alongside the repertoire data. A later genetic analysis used genome-wide SNP genotypes for about 65% of the roughly 700 donors, treating that subset as a discovery cohort. All discovery cohort repertoires had been generated on a single sequencing platform. HLA typing included class I and class II loci at four-digit resolution. The number of donors typed differed by locus, with about 629-630 for A, B, C, DRB1 and DQB1, around 500 for DQA1, nearly 610 for DPA1, and roughly 450 for DPB1. Because of strong linkage in the cohort, five DR-DQ haplotypes were treated as single units for association and clustering. Among a few hundred genotyped donors of the cohort, an average of around 240,000 unique TCR beta nucleotide sequences were sequenced per donor, around 20% of them non-productive. Summary of the overall study and its limitations: In a later analysis, HLA-associated TCR beta chains were found to be more clonally expanded and to have lower generation probabilities than equally common non-associated chains. For the cohort, immune exposure information was limited to CMV serostatus. Because the 87-base-pair reads could not distinguish some IMGT-functional V segments, including TRBV6-2 and TRBV6-3, those segments were excluded. Linkage disequilibrium might explain the correlated functional status among segregating V segments, but an unknown experimental factor could not be excluded. According to a later analysis, TCR association rates differed among HLA loci, with DRB1 alleles showing the most associated TCRs and HLA-C alleles showing the fewest. Roughly uniform sequencing depth across donors was assumed in presence/absence analyses, although this assumption may not hold. Fewer than 20 rarely observed V segments, including chromosome 9 orphons, were excluded from the earlier analysis of some 590 of the donors because counts were too low. In a later genetic analysis, a missense DCLRE1C variant was associated with V-gene and J-gene trimming of TCR beta chains, and the association was replicated in an independent cohort. In a later genetic analysis, fewer N-insertions in productive TCRs were reported among donors in an Asian-associated ancestry cluster than the roughly 640-donor mean. The authors suggested that the approach could potentially be extended to other disease states and immunological phenotypes. Only TCR beta chains were sequenced in this cohort, and the absence of alpha or paired-chain data limited detectable features. Cytomegalovirus status was reported to be diagnosed by the classifier with high specificity and sensitivity in both the original and validation cohorts. In an earlier analysis of 450 to 750 of the donors, most TCR beta V segments appeared in productive rearrangements about 87% or about 30% of the time, broadly matching IMGT annotations. HLA typing was unavailable for some donors at each locus, so association tests used only the typed subset. A cluster of highly shared sequence variants was judged likely to represent a technical artifact of the sequencing pipeline. Specific HLA alleles were associated with about 17,000 TCR beta sequences at a false discovery rate of 0.05 in a later analysis. A total of 164 TCR beta chains were listed by the study as associated with cytomegalovirus. Several of the top co-occurrence clusters appeared to be linked to parvovirus B19, influenza, CMV and Epstein-Barr virus, according to a later analysis. Assigning TCR associations to individual alleles was difficult when HLA alleles, especially DR and DQ, strongly co-occurred. Three of the identified cytomegalovirus-associated TCR beta chains were confirmed in vitro to be specific for cytomegalovirus antigens. A further reported finding was that TCR beta sequences accurately predicted the HLA-A and HLA-B alleles for most subjects in the first cohort. Most CMV-associated TCR beta chains appeared to be HLA-restricted in a later analysis, and the HLA associations seemed to be driven largely by CMV exposure. Most TCR sequences were observed very rarely across donors, whereas some public TCRs were present in many individuals.

In total, fewer than 750 healthy bone marrow donors made up the cohort. Cohort members were all nominally healthy when sampled, although unrecorded immune exposures were likely present. The donor was CMV seropositive and belonged to the group of 250 to 300 seropositive cohort members. Each donor provided a peripheral blood sample, and peripheral blood mononuclear cells were used for TCR beta sequencing. The Qiagen DNeasy Blood Extraction Kit was used to extract genomic DNA from the blood cell samples. Library method: the immunoSEQ multiplex PCR assay. For the multiplex PCR, a mixture combining 60 forward primers for TCR Vbeta segments and 13 reverse primers for TCR Jbeta segments was used. The CDR3 region of rearranged TCR beta genes was amplified from genomic DNA by a multiplex PCR assay. The amplified TCR beta libraries were sequenced on the Illumina HiSeq System as 87-base-pair reads. Per the original workflow: Across the 670 or so repertoires, a later analysis counted roughly 77 million unique TCR beta chains, 8.5 million to 12 million of which were shared by at least two donors. A nearest-neighbor algorithm error-corrected the raw reads and collapsed the reads into unique sequences, merging closely related sequences to remove PCR and sequencing errors. Alignment of CDR3 sequences to IMGT reference sequences was used to assign V, D and J gene segments. For a sequence to be retained, a match of at least six nucleotides was required to both a V gene segment and a J gene segment. A rearrangement was called productive if the CDR3 had no stop codons and remained in frame with V and J, and every other rearrangement was called non-productive. CDR3 was defined according to IMGT convention as the region running from the second conserved V-encoded cysteine to the conserved J-encoded phenylalanine. The earlier analysis of 500 to 600 of the donors excluded sequences that lacked an unambiguous match to a single V gene segment. An earlier analysis of some 610 of the donors called V segments functional above 56.7% productive rearrangements and segregating when the between-donor standard deviation exceeded 5%. A statistical classification framework was built for diagnosing cytomegalovirus status from the catalog of TCR beta chain sequences. V and J gene assignment, in a later analysis, came from comparing TCR nucleotide sequences with IMGT/GENE-DB human TR gene sequences. The TCRdist pipeline was used in a later analysis to assign CDR3 sequences and most-parsimonious VDJ recombination scenarios. A later analysis defined each TCR beta chain by its CDR3 amino acid sequence plus V-gene family, and excluded reads lacking a unique V-gene family. In a later analysis, some 600 highly shared, low-generation-probability nucleotide sequences were removed to address suspected cross-contamination and a sequencing artifact. In a later analysis, a clonal expansion index was calculated for each public chain from normalized within-repertoire ranks of inferred template counts. A later analysis computed generation probabilities with a VDJ recombination model fitted to out-of-frame rearrangements, and checked the results against IGoR. In a later analysis, TCR-TCR, TCR-HLA and TCR-CMV co-occurrence was scored with hypergeometric tests, and a repertoire-size bias correction was applied to TCR pairs. To estimate false discovery rates, a later analysis permuted the HLA or CMV assignments 20 times. In a later analysis, co-occurring TCRs were grouped with DBSCAN, and TCRdist sequence similarity was added when clustering was performed within HLA-allele-positive subsets. Co-occurrence clustering excluded repertoires with fewer than 30,000 or more than 120,000 public chains, plus five with anomalous nucleotide sharing. As stored in TCRdb, this immuneACCESS dataset retains in-frame rearrangements with V and J assigned. A fraction of the clones does not appear; measured against another copy, unresolved V genes explain less than half of the discrepancy, and the remainder lacks a known reason. The V and J calls and clone size are taken from that table; D and trimming were inferred from the DNA. The table for this sample lists more than 80,000 clones; about 78% of them were counted only once. Over 4.5% of the sample comes from the top ten.

This receptor was identified in a man aged 18 to 30 in good health and CMV-seropositive. This sequence uses TRBV18 and TRBJ1-2; the D segment could be TRBD1, given 6 matching bases. Sequenced input: PBMCs. The CDR3 in this case is CASSSNQGGYGYTF. The sequenced DNA is TGTGCCAGCTCTTCAAATCAAGGGGGCTATGGCTACACCTTC.